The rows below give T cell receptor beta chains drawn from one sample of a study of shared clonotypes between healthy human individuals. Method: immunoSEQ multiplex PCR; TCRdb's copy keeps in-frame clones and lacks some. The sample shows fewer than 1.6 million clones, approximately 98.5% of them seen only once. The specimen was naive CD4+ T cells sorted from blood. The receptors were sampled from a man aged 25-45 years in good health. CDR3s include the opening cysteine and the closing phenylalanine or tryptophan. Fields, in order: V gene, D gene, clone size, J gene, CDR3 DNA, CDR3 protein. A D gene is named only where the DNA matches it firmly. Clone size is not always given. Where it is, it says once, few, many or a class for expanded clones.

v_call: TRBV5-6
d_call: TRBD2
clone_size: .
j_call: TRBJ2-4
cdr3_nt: TGTGCCAGCAGCGGCCGCCGGACTAGCTTGAACATTCAGTACTTC
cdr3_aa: CASSGRRTSLNIQYF

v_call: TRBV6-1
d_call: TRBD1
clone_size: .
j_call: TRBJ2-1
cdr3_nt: TGTGCCAGCAGTGAAGGAACAGGGGCCTACAATGAGCAGTTCTTC
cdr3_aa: CASSEGTGAYNEQFF

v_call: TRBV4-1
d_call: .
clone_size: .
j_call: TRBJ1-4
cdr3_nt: TGCGCCAGCAGCCCACACCGGGCAACTAATGAAAAACTGTTTTTT
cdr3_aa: CASSPHRATNEKLFF

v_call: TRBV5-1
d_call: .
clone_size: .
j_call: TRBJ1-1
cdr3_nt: TGCGCCAGCAGCTTGGCTGCCGGGGGGAGAAATAGGAACGCTGAAGCTTTCTTT
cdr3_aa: CASSLAAGGRNRNAEAFF

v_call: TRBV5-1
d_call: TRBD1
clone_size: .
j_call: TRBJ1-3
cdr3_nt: TGCGCCAGCAAACAACAGGGGTCTTCCGGAAACACCATATATTTT
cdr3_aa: CASKQQGSSGNTIYF

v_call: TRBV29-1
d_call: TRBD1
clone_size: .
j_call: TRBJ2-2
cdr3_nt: TGCAGCGTGGAGGGACAGGGGGCCACCGGGGAGCTGTTTTTT
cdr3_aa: CSVEGQGATGELFF

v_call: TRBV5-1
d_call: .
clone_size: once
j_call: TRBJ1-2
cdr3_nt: TGCGCCAGCAGCTCCCTTACATTAGGGGCTTATGGCTACACCTTC
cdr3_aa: CASSSLTLGAYGYTF

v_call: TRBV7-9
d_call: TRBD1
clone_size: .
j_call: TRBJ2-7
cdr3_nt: TGTGCCAGCAGCTTGACAGGGAATGAGCAGTACTTC
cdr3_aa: CASSLTGNEQYF

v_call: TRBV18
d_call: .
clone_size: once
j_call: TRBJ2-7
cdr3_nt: TGTGCCAGCTCTCCCTCCGACTACGAGCAGTACTTC
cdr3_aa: CASSPSDYEQYF

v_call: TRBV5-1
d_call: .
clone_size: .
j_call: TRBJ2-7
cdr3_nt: TGCGCCAGCAGCCGAGAGGCGGGTCTTGAGCAGTACTTC
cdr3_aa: CASSREAGLEQYF

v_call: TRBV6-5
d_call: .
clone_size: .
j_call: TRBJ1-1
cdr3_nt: TGTGCCAGCAGTTTGGACCGACGGGGCCCCACTGAAGCTTTCTTT
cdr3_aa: CASSLDRRGPTEAFF

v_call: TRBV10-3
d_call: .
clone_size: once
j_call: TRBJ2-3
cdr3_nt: TGTGCCATCAGTGATCCCCCCCGTACAGATACGCAGTATTTT
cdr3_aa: CAISDPPRTDTQYF

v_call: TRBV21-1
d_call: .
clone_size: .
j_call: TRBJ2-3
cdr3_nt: TGTGCCAGCAGCAAACGACAGGGTTTGGGGGATACGCAGTATTTT
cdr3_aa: CASSKRQGLGDTQYF

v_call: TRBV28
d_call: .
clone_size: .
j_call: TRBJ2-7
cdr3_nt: TGTGCCAGCAGTTTCCGTCCCCGATCTTACGAGCAGTACTTC
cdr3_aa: CASSFRPRSYEQYF

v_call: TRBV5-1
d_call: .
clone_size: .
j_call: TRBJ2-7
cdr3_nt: TGCGCCAGCAGCTTGGAGAGCCTGGCGGGATACGAGCAGTACTTC
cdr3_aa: CASSLESLAGYEQYF

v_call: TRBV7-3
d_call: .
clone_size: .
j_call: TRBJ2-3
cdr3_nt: TGTGCCAGCAGCTTAACCCCCAGCACAGATACGCAGTATTTT
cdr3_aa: CASSLTPSTDTQYF

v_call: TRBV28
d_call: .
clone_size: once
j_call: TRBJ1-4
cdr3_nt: TGTGCCAGCAGCGGATTACACCTTGCAACTAATGAAAAACTGTTTTTT
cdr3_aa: CASSGLHLATNEKLFF

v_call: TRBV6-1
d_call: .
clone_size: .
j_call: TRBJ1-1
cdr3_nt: TGTGCCATCAACAGGGTCCGGGAAGGTGAAGCTTTCTTT
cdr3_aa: CAINRVREGEAFF

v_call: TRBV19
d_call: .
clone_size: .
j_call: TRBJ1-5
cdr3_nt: TGTGCCAGTAGTTCCCTTAGCAATCAGCCCCAGCATTTT
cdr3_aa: CASSSLSNQPQHF

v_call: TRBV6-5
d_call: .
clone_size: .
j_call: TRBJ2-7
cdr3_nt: TGTGCCAGCAGTTACGCCGGACAAATCTACGAGCAGTACTTC
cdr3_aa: CASSYAGQIYEQYF

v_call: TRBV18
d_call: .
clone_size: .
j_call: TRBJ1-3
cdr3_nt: TGTGCCAGCTCACCACTACTAGACCGCGGCTCTGGAAACACCATATATTTT
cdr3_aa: CASSPLLDRGSGNTIYF

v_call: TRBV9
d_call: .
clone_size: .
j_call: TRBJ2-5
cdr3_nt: TGTGCCAGCAGCGTAGATCCTCCAGCTGGGGGAAAAGAGACCCAGTACTTC
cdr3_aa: CASSVDPPAGGKETQYF

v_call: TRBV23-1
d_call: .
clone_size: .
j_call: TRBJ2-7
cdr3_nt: TGCGCCAGCAGCCGCCCCGGACAGCCCTACGAGCAGTACTTC
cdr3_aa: CASSRPGQPYEQYF

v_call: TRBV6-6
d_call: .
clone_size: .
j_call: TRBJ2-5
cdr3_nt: TGTGCCAGCAGTTTAAGGGGGGGGAATGAGACCCAGTACTTC
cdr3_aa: CASSLRGGNETQYF

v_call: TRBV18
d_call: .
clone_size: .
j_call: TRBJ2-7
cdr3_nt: TGTGCCAGCTCACCACGCCCCTCCTCTACGACCTACTACGAGCAGTACTTC
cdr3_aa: CASSPRPSSTTYYEQYF

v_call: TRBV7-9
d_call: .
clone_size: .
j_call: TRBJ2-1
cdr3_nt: TGTGCCAGCAGTAGTTGGGATGAGCAGTTCTTC
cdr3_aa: CASSSWDEQFF

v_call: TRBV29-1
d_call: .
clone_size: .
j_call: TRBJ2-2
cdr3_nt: TGCAGCGTTGACCCCTATCCAGGGAACACCGGGGAGCTGTTTTTT
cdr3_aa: CSVDPYPGNTGELFF

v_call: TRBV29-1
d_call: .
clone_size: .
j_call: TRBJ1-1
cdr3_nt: TGCAGCGTGGAGGGACGGCAACGGAACACTGAAGCTTTCTTT
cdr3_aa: CSVEGRQRNTEAFF

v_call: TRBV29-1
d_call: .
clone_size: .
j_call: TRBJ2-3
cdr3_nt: TGCAGCGTCGGAGGGGCAGTGGGGCGAACTAGCACAGATACGCAGTATTTT
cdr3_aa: CSVGGAVGRTSTDTQYF

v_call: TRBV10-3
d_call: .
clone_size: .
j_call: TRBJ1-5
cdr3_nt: TGTGCCATCAGCGAACAGGGAAGCAATCAGCCCCAGCATTTT
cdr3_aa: CAISEQGSNQPQHF

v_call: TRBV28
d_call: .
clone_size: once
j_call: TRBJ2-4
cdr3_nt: TGTGCCAGCAGTTTATTAAGGATGACAGGGAGGCTAGCCAAAAACATTCAGTACTTC
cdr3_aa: CASSLLRMTGRLAKNIQYF

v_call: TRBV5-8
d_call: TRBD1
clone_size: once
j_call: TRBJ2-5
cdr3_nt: TGTGCCAGCAGCTTGGGGACAGGGGTGGAAGAGACCCAGTACTTC
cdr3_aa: CASSLGTGVEETQYF

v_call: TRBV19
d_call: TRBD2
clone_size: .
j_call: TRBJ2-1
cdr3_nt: TGTGCCAGTACCACGATCGGGGGAGGGATCAATGAGCAGTTCTTC
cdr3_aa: CASTTIGGGINEQFF

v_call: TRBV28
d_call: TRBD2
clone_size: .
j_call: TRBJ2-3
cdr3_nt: TGTGCCAGCAGTTTAACCTCCAATCCAGCGGGAGATAGGTCAGATACGCAGTATTTT
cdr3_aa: CASSLTSNPAGDRSDTQYF

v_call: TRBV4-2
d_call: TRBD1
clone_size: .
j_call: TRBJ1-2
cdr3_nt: TGTGCCAGCAGCCAAGTCCTTCGGTTTACGGGACAGAAGAACTATGGCTACACCTTC
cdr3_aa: CASSQVLRFTGQKNYGYTF

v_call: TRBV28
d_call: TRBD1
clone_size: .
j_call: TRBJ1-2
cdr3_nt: TGTGCCAGCAGTTCCCAAGGAGGGACAGGGGGCAACTATGGCTACACCTTC
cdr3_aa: CASSSQGGTGGNYGYTF

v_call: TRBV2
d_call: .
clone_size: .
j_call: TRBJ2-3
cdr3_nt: TGTGCCAGCAGTGACCCAACCTCAGGGGACGGGCCCACAGATACGCAGTATTTT
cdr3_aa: CASSDPTSGDGPTDTQYF

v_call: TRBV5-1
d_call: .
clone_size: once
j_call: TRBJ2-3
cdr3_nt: TGCGCCAGCAGCAGCCTGGGGAAGGATACGCAGTATTTT
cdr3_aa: CASSSLGKDTQYF

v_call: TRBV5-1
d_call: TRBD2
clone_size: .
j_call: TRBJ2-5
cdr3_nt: TGCGCCAGCTTTACGGGTCTAGCGGTCCCGGAGACCCAGTACTTC
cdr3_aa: CASFTGLAVPETQYF

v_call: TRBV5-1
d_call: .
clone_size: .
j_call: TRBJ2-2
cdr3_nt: TGCGCCAGCAGCTTTACGGCGAGAACAGCGAACACCGGGGAGCTGTTTTTT
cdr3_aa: CASSFTARTANTGELFF

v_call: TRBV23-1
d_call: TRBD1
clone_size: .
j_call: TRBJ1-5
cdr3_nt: TGCGCCAGCAGACAAGACAGGGTAACGAGCAATCAGCCCCAGCATTTT
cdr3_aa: CASRQDRVTSNQPQHF

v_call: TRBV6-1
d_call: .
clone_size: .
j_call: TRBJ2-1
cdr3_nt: TGTGCCAGCAGTGAACCGGCAAGGGGCGATGAGCAGTTCTTC
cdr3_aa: CASSEPARGDEQFF

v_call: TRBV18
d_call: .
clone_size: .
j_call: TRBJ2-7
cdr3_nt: TGTGCCAGCTCACTAACTTTGTCAACCTTCTCGAGCTCCTACGAGCAGTACTTC
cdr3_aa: CASSLTLSTFSSSYEQYF

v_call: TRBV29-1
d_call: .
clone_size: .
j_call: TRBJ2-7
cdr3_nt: TGCAGCGTTCACCAGACCGGCGAGCAGTACTTC
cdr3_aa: CSVHQTGEQYF

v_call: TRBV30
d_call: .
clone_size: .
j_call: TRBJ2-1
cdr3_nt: TGTGCCTGGAGTGTACGCTCCGCCGGGGGAGTGAGCAAACAAACCGGGGGGCTTCATGAGCAGTTCTTC
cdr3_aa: CAWSVRSAGGVSKQTGGLHEQFF

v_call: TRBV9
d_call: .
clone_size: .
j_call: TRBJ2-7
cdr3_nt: TGTGCCAGCAGCGTAGTTCCGGCAGCCTACGAGCAGTACTTC
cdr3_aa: CASSVVPAAYEQYF

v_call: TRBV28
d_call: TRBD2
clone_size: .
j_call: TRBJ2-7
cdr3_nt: TGTGCCAGCAATGGACTAGCGGGACTCTCAAAGTACTTC
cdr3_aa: CASNGLAGLSKYF

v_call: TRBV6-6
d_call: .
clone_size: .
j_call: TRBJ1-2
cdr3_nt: TGTGCCAGCAGTACGGATACCCCACCCGGCTACACCTTC
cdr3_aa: CASSTDTPPGYTF

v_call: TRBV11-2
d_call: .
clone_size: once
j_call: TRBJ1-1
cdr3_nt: TGTGCCAGCAGCTTAGCGGGAGGGGTGGCTGAAGCTTTCTTT
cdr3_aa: CASSLAGGVAEAFF

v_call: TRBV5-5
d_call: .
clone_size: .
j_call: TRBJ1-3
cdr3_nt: TGTGCCAGCAGCTTGGTAGCGTTGCGGACACTATCTGGGGACACCATATATTTT
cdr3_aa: CASSLVALRTLSGDTIYF

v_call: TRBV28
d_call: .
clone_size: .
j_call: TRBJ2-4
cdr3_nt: TGTGCCAGCAGTACACCCTACAGGGCTCAAAAAAACATTCAGTACTTC
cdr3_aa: CASSTPYRAQKNIQYF